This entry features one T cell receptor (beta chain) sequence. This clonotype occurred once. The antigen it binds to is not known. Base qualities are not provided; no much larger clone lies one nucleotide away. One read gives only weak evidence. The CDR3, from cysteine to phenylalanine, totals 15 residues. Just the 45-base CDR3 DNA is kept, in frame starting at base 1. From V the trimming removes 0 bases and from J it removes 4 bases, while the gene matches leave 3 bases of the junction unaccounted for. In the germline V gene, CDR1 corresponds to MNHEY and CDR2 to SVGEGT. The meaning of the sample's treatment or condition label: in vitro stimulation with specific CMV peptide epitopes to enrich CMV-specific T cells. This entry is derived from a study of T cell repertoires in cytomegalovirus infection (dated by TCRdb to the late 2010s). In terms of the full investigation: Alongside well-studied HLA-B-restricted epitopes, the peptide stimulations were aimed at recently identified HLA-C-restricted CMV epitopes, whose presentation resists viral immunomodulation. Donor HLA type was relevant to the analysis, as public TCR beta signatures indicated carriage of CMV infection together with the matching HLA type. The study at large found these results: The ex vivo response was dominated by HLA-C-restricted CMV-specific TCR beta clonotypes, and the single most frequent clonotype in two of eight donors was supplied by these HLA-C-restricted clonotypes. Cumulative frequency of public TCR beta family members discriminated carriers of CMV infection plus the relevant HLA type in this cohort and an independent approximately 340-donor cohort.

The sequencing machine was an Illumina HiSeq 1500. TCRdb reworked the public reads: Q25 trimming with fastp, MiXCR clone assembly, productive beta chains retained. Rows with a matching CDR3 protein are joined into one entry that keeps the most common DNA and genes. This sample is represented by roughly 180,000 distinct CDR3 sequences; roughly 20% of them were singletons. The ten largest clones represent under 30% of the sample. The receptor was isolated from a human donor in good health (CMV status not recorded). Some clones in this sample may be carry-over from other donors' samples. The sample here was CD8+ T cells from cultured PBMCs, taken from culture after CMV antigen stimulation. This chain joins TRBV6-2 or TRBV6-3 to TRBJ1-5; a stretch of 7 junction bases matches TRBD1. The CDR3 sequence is CASSYSSGGNQPQHF. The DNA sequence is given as TGTGCCAGCAGTTACTCGTCAGGGGGTAATCAGCCCCAGCATTTT.